Shown below are 13 T cell receptor beta chains from a single sample sequenced in a study of OX40 agonist ivuxolimab in advanced cancers. TCRdb keeps only in-frame clones here, not all; method: immunoSEQ multiplex PCR. Found here are about 70,000 clones, around nine tenths of them singletons; the top ten hold around 5.1%. The starting material was CD4+ or CD8+ T cells sorted from blood, obtained in a trial of the OX40 agonist ivuxolimab. The receptors were gathered from an adult with an advanced solid tumor such as melanoma, head and neck, liver or kidney cancer.

J is TRBJ2-1 and V is TRBV2; D possibly corresponds to TRBD2 (5 bases). V was shortened by 4 bases and J by 0 bases, with 7 bases between the two germline ends. In germline, CDR1 is SNHLY, CDR2 FYNNEI. The CDR3 is made up of 14 amino acids. CDR3 sequence reads: CASSVGSSYNEQFF. The CDR3 nucleotides read TGTGCCAGCAGTGTTGGGAGCTCCTACAATGAGCAGTTCTTC.

The V gene is TRBV10-3, the J gene TRBJ2-4; D is uncertain. Germline values: CDR1 ENHRY, CDR2 SYGVKD. The CDR3 covers 12 residues. Trimming removed 4 bases from V and 3 bases from J, with 4 bases in between. In DNA, the CDR3 is TGTGCCATCAGTGCGGGCAAAAACATTCAGTACTTC. Protein product: CAISAGKNIQYF.

In its sample, this clone was seen once. The genes are TRBV6-5 and TRBJ2-1; 7 positions match TRBD2. J gave up 12 bases and V 4 bases, and 12 bases lay outside the gene matches. Germline CDR1 and CDR2: MNHEY and SVGAGI. The CDR3 loop spans 14 amino acids. The CDR3 sequence: CASSSQRGTGWQFF. The CDR3 DNA follows: TGTGCCAGCAGTTCCCAGCGGGGTACGGGTTGGCAGTTCTTC.

This clone was seen only once. The rearrangement joins TRBV7-6 to TRBJ2-1; 10 bases map to TRBD2. Germline loops: CDR1 SGHVS, CDR2 FNYEAQ. The V gene end was trimmed by 1 base and the J gene end by 7 bases; junction bases not matched to a gene: 7. The CDR3 is 16 residues long. CDR3 region: CASSLGRLAGMNEQFF. The CDR3 region has the DNA TGTGCCAGCAGCTTAGGGCGACTAGCGGGTATGAATGAGCAGTTCTTC.

This chain links TRBV11-2 with TRBJ2-7; D remains ambiguous. Germline CDR1 and CDR2: SGHAT and FQNNGV. The V and J ends lost 2 bases and 2 bases respectively, with 10 bases between them. This CDR3 comprises 14 residues. The CDR3 DNA sequence: TGTGCCAGCAGCTTATACCCAGAGACCTACGAGCAGTACTTC. It translates to CASSLYPETYEQYF.

This clone has a single count. V gene TRBV4-1 combines with J gene TRBJ2-3; 7 bases align to TRBD2. With 0 bases clipped from V and 2 bases from J, the junction kept 11 bases outside the gene matches. The CDR3 has 18 residues. The germline CDR1 and CDR2 sequences are MGHRA and YSYEKL. For the CDR3, the DNA is TGCGCCAGCAGCCAAGATCGTAGGAGCGGGATAATCACAGATACGCAGTATTTT. Amino acid sequence: CASSQDRRSGIITDTQYF.

The J gene is TRBJ1-2, the V gene TRBV7-9; a possible D gene is TRBD1 (5 bases). There are 15 residues in the CDR3. CDR1 is SEHNR, CDR2 FQNEAQ, per germline (reference sequence). V lost 5 bases and J lost 5, with 18 bases in between. This chain's CDR3 is CASSVTPGPGYGYTF. The DNA of the CDR3 is TGTGCCAGCAGCGTGACTCCAGGGCCTGGGTATGGCTACACCTTC.

The chain joins TRBV5-1 to TRBJ1-4; 9 bases agree with TRBD1. Trimming at V came to 4 bases and at J to 8 bases, leaving 6 bases not matched to a gene. Germline V gives CDR1 SGHRS, CDR2 YFSETQ. CDR3 length equals 14 residues. The CDR3 reads CASSGGQGSEKLFF. In DNA, the CDR3 is TGCGCCAGCAGCGGGGGACAGGGCTCCGAAAAACTGTTTTTT.

This chain uses TRBV10-1 with TRBJ2-3; D call uncertain. Germline V gene lookup returns CDR1 WNHNN and CDR2 SYGVQD (reference sequence). This CDR3 has 15 amino acids. The V end was cut by 5 bases, the J end by 0 bases, with 12 bases between. Here the CDR3 reads CASSSRAQSTDTQYF. The CDR3 DNA reads as TGCGCCAGCAGTTCCCGGGCTCAAAGCACAGATACGCAGTATTTT.

The V gene is TRBV7-2, the J gene TRBJ2-2, with D maybe TRBD2 (6 bases). The CDR3 has 18 amino acids. The V gene's germline CDR1 is SGHTA and CDR2 FQGNSA. Trimming cost V 1 base and J 2 bases, with 17 bases left between them. CDR3 protein: CASSLGRSGGGNTGELFF. The DNA for the CDR3 is TGTGCCAGCAGCTTAGGGCGGTCCGGGGGTGGAAACACCGGGGAGCTGTTTTTT.

The chain recombines TRBV6-5 with TRBJ1-2; D is perhaps TRBD1 (5 bases). V was clipped by 4 bases and J by 4 bases, with 13 bases between them. Germline V gene sequence: CDR1 MNHEY, CDR2 SVGAGI. The CDR3 length is 14 residues. CDR3 nucleotides: TGTGCCAGCAGTTCTTACCGGGGGGGCTATGGCTACACCTTC. This encodes CASSSYRGGYGYTF.

The J gene is TRBJ1-1, the V gene TRBV6-5; a weak D match, TRBD1 (6 bases). Germline assignment: CDR1 MNHEY and CDR2 SVGAGI. V was trimmed by 0 bases and J by 8 bases, leaving 10 bases between them. The CDR3 length is 13 residues. The CDR3 DNA reads as TGTGCCAGCAGTTACTCTCCAGGGGTAGAAGCTTTCTTT. It yields the protein CASSYSPGVEAFF.

The genes are TRBV18 and TRBJ2-7; 11 nucleotides align to TRBD2. The germline V gene encodes CDR1 KGHSH and CDR2 LQKENI. Trimming at V came to 3 bases and at J to 6 bases, leaving 1 base not matched to a gene. This CDR3 has 13 amino acids. CDR3 in DNA: TGTGCCAGCTCACCCCTAGCGGGAGGCGAGCAGTACTTC. This sequence encodes CASSPLAGGEQYF. Combining the CDR3 with reference TRBV18 and TRBJ2-7 gives the whole variable domain NAGVMQNPRHLVRRRGQEARLRCSPMKGHSHVYWYRQLPEEGLKFMVYLQKENIIDESGMPKERFSAEFPKEGPSILRIQQVVRGDSAAYFCASSPLAGGEQYFGPGTRLTVT.